These 15 T cell receptor beta chains came from one sample sequenced in a study of post-analysis software for immune sequencing data. The TCR beta cDNA libraries contained unique molecular identifiers. TCRdb analysed the PCR reads with MiXCR anew, one entry per CDR3 protein. The data show more than 450,000 distinct CDR3 sequences, 44% seen once. Study results and caveats: Controls had lower frequencies than patients of a few TRBV segments, which included TRBV5-6, TRBV5-1 and TRBV20-1.

Their antigen targets remain unknown. The sample consisted of blood. The receptor set was obtained from a girl aged 5 to 17 with multiple sclerosis.

V usage is TRBV5-1 and J usage is TRBJ2-4; D is possibly TRBD1 (5 bases). TRBJ2-7 explains the end of the DNA better; the J call may be wrong. Per the germline V gene, CDR1 is SGHRS and CDR2 is YFSETQ. CDR3 length: 14 amino acids. CDR3 protein: CASSLNIQGSEQYF. The CDR3 coding sequence is TGCGCCAGCAGCTTAAATATTCAGGGCAGCGAGCAGTACTTC.

This clonotype was counted only a few times. The V gene is TRBV7-9, the J gene TRBJ1-6, with D maybe TRBD1 (6 bases). The germline CDR1 and CDR2 sequences are SEHNR and FQNEAQ (reference sequence). V lost 5 bases, J lost 6 bases, and 11 bases lay in between. CDR3 size: 14 residues. CDR3: CASSRDIINSPLHF. CDR3 bases: TGTGCCAGCAGCCGGGACATCATTAATTCACCCCTCCACTTT.

This clonotype came up a few times. The rearrangement uses TRBV20-1 and TRBJ1-2, with a weak D call TRBD1 (5 bases). Per germline, CDR1 DFQATT and CDR2 SNEGSKA (reference sequence). This CDR3 spans 12 amino acids. V dropped 4 bases and J dropped 8 bases, with 14 bases sitting between them. For the CDR3, the DNA is TGCAGTGCTAATGGGGGGAGGGACGGCTACACCTTC. Its protein is CSANGGRDGYTF.

The rearrangement links TRBV6-1 to TRBJ2-1; 9 positions match TRBD1. Looked up from germline, CDR1 is MNHNS and CDR2 is SASEGT. This CDR3 has 15 residues. V shed 4 bases and J 6 bases; nucleotides not matched to a gene: 7. The CDR3 DNA sequence: TGTGCCAGCAGTGCGGACAGGGGATTATTCAATGAGCAGTTCTTC. This translates into CASSADRGLFNEQFF.

V gene TRBV24-1 combines with J gene TRBJ2-5; D may be TRBD1 or TRBD2 (6 bases each). With 4 bases removed from V and 11 bases from J, the gap between germline ends came to 19 bases. CDR3 size: 14 residues. Germline V gene sequence: CDR1 KGHDR, CDR2 SFDVKD. Here the CDR3 reads CATSDGGRTGEQYF. The CDR3 nucleotides read TGTGCCACCAGTGACGGGGGCCGTACGGGGGAGCAGTACTTC.

This clonotype occurred a few times. One end of the junction is discordant with germline, which a read error may explain. The V and J genes are TRBV7-9 and TRBJ2-1, with TRBD1 matching 11 bases. The CDR3 contains 16 residues. The germline CDR1 and CDR2 sequences are SEHNR and FQNEAQ (reference sequence). The CDR3 DNA sequence: TGTGCCAGCAGCTTACCGGGACAGGGGGAGCCAAATGAGCTGTTCTTC. Protein: CASSLPGQGEPNELFF.

Comment on this clonotype: The junction differs from germline at one of its ends, possibly a read error. The rearrangement uses TRBV28 and TRBJ2-4, with 8 bases aligning to TRBD2. From germline, CDR1 is MDHEN and CDR2 SYDVKM. This CDR3 has 14 amino acids. CDR3 bases: TGTGCCAGCAGTCCCCGGGGGGGCAAAAACATTCTGTACTTC. Translated, it gives CASSPRGGKNILYF.

The chain uses TRBV5-1 and TRBJ2-7; D may be TRBD2 (5 bases). Trimming removed 3 bases from V and 0 bases from J, with 10 bases in between. CDR1 SGHRS and CDR2 YFSETQ come from the germline V gene. The CDR3 loop spans 14 amino acids. Here the CDR3 reads CASSWRGSSYEQYF. In nucleotides, the CDR3 is TGCGCCAGCAGCTGGCGAGGGAGCTCCTACGAGCAGTACTTC.

On this clonotype itself: A much more abundant neighbour one base away suggests this may be a read error. The rearrangement uses TRBV12-3 or TRBV12-4 and TRBJ2-7, with D unclear. This CDR3 comprises 11 residues. CDR3 in amino acids: CTSSLKYEQYF. CDR3 DNA: TGTACCAGCAGTTTAAAGTACGAGCAGTACTTC.

This clonotype came up a few times. The V call is TRBV5-1, the J call TRBJ1-2, with D uncertain. The CDR3 totals 14 residues. Trimming stripped 0 bases from V and 8 bases from J, with 14 bases between. Germline lookup yields CDR1 SGHRS and CDR2 YFSETQ. CDR3 DNA sequence: TGCGCCAGCAGCTTGGCCACTTCGAGGGAGGGCTACACCTTC. The encoded protein is CASSLATSREGYTF.

This clonotype appeared a few times. The V call is TRBV9, the J call TRBJ1-4; TRBD1 might be the D (5 bases). CDR1 is SGDLS, CDR2 YYNGEE, per germline. V lost 0 bases and J 6 bases, leaving 9 bases between the germline ends. This CDR3 is built from 14 residues. Written as DNA, the CDR3 is TGTGCCAGCAGCGTAGCCCAGGGTCATGAAAAACTGTTTTTT. This encodes CASSVAQGHEKLFF.

The chain combines TRBV7-2 with TRBJ2-7, with 9 bases that match TRBD2. The germline CDR1 and CDR2 sequences are SGHTA and FQGNSA. The CDR3 totals 16 residues. J gave up 0 bases and V 8 bases, and 11 bases lay outside the gene matches. The CDR3 is CASGSLAGKHSYEQYF. CDR3 nucleotide sequence: TGTGCCAGCGGAAGCCTAGCGGGGAAACACTCCTACGAGCAGTACTTC.

The chain is built from TRBV7-8 and TRBJ1-2; D ambiguous. Germline V lookup: CDR1 SGHVS, CDR2 FQNEAQ. CDR3 size: 13 residues. The germline V and J ends were trimmed by 5 bases and 8 bases, with 15 bases remaining between them. The CDR3 sequence: CASSRGEAGGYTF. The DNA of the CDR3 is TGTGCCAGCAGCCGTGGGGAAGCTGGCGGCTACACCTTC.

V is TRBV10-3 and J is TRBJ2-3, with 12 positions matching TRBD1. Germline loops: CDR1 ENHRY, CDR2 SYGVKD. V trimming: 1 base; J trimming: 5 bases; junction bases outside the gene matches: 4. This CDR3 comprises 16 residues. The CDR3 sequence: CAISEWGTGGIDTQYF. Written as DNA, the CDR3 is TGTGCCATCAGTGAGTGGGGGACAGGGGGCATAGATACGCAGTATTTT.

This chain connects TRBV7-9 to TRBJ2-7; 9 bases are a match to TRBD2. Trimming took 1 base from V and 6 from J; bases not matched to a gene: 10. The CDR3 loop spans 16 amino acids. Germline V gene lookup returns CDR1 SEHNR and CDR2 FQNEAQ (reference sequence). CDR3 DNA: TGTGCCAGCAGCTTAGTTGGTGGGCTAGCGGGGCCCGAGCAGTACTTC. Its protein product is CASSLVGGLAGPEQYF.